These T cell receptor beta chains were read from a single sample in a study of blood T cell repertoires in COVID-19. Measured with immunoSEQ multiplex PCR; TCRdb has only the in-frame clones, and not every one. The top ten clones hold approximately 6.5% of a sample with about 160,000 clones, more than 75% of them seen once. Sequencing input: PBMCs or T cells enriched from blood (not recorded which). These receptors all come from a woman aged 45-60 years who had recovered from COVID-19. Both conserved end residues are part of each CDR3. The D gene is left open where the match is weak. Expanded clones get a size class; other rows say once, few or many, or leave the size out.

>-|TRBD1|TRBV19|TRBJ1-5
TGTGCCAGTAGTCCGACAGGGGGCAATCAGCCCCAGCATTTT
CASSPTGGNQPQHF
>-|-|TRBV29-1|TRBJ1-3
TGCAGCGTTGGCCCGGTCTCTGGAAACACCATATATTTT
CSVGPVSGNTIYF
>-|TRBD2|TRBV9|TRBJ2-1
TGTGCCAGCAGCGCTCCCCCTAGGACTAGCGGGAGTAATGAGCAGTTCTTC
CASSAPPRTSGSNEQFF
>-|-|TRBV18|TRBJ2-1
TGTGCCAGCTCACCACAGGGGGTCTACAATGAGCAGTTCTTC
CASSPQGVYNEQFF
>-|-|TRBV11-3|TRBJ1-6
TGTGCCAGCAGCTTAGGTTTGCCACGGACAAAGGAGAATTCACCCCTCCACTTT
CASSLGLPRTKENSPLHF
>-|-|TRBV6-5|TRBJ2-5
TGTGCCAGCACCTCCACCGAGTCGTGGGAGACCCAGTACTTC
CASTSTESWETQYF
>once|TRBD1|TRBV4-1|TRBJ2-2
TGCGCCAGCAGCCAAGCTCTCAGGGGGCTTGTCGGGGAGCTGTTTTTT
CASSQALRGLVGELFF
>-|TRBD2|TRBV29-1|TRBJ2-1
TGCAGCGTTGAAGGGTCGACTAGCGGGAGGGTAGGGAATGAGCAGTTCTTC
CSVEGSTSGRVGNEQFF
>-|TRBD1|TRBV12-3/TRBV12-4|TRBJ2-1
TGTGCCAGCAGTTTATGGACAGGGAATGAGCAGTTCTTC
CASSLWTGNEQFF
>-|-|TRBV11-1|TRBJ1-2
TGTGCCAGCAGCCCACGATCTACCAGAGGGTATGGCTACACCTTC
CASSPRSTRGYGYTF
>-|TRBD1|TRBV9|TRBJ1-1
TGTGCCAGCAGCCGGATAACAGGGGAGGCTTTCTTT
CASSRITGEAFF
>-|-|TRBV11-2|TRBJ2-6
TGTGCCAGCGGGGATTTTGGTGGGGCCGTTGGGGCCAACGTCCTGACTTTC
CASGDFGGAVGANVLTF
>-|TRBD1|TRBV7-8|TRBJ2-5
TGTGCCAGCAGCTCCGGGGGGACAGGGCAGACCCAGTACTTC
CASSSGGTGQTQYF
>-|-|TRBV5-1|TRBJ1-2
TGCGCCAGCAGCTTGGATGGCGGCTATGGCTACACCTTC
CASSLDGGYGYTF
>-|-|TRBV6-5|TRBJ1-4
TGTGCCAGCAGTAGGGGAGGAGGGGAACTGTTTTTT
CASSRGGGELFF
>few|-|TRBV3-1/TRBV3-2|TRBJ2-2
TGTGCCAGCAGCAGGGGTTACTTGAACACCGGGGAGCTGTTTTTT
CASSRGYLNTGELFF
>-|TRBD1|TRBV25-1|TRBJ1-2
TGTGCCAGCTCCCGGGACAGGGTCAGTGGCTACACCTTC
CASSRDRVSGYTF
>-|TRBD1|TRBV19|TRBJ1-5
TGTGCCAGTAGTATGACAGGGACCTATAGCAATCAGCCCCAGCATTTT
CASSMTGTYSNQPQHF
>-|TRBD1|TRBV5-8|TRBJ2-4
TGTGCCAGCAGGGACGGGACAGGGAGTTTGGGGGCCAAAAACATTCAGTACTTC
CASRDGTGSLGAKNIQYF
>-|TRBD2|TRBV29-1|TRBJ2-1
TGCAGCGTTGATACCCCTCCGGGCGGGAGAGGAGGGAGTGAGCAGTTCTTC
CSVDTPPGGRGGSEQFF
>-|TRBD2|TRBV10-3|TRBJ2-7
TGTGCCATCAGTGAGGGATCGAGCGGGAGGGCCGGCGAGCAGTACTTC
CAISEGSSGRAGEQYF
>few|TRBD1|TRBV27|TRBJ1-2
TGTGCCAGCAGTTCCCTGACGACAGGGAGACTCATCGACGGCTACACCTTC
CASSSLTTGRLIDGYTF
>-|TRBD2|TRBV5-4|TRBJ2-1
TGTGCCAGCAGCTTCATGGGACTAGCGGGAGAGGATGAGCAGTTCTTC
CASSFMGLAGEDEQFF
>-|TRBD2|TRBV25-1|TRBJ2-1
TGTGCCAGCAGCCTAGCGGACTACAATGAGCAGTTCTTC
CASSLADYNEQFF
>few|-|TRBV5-1|TRBJ2-1
TGCGCCAGCAGCCCGTCCGTCCGGGAGCAGTTCTTC
CASSPSVREQFF
>once|-|TRBV19|TRBJ1-5
TGTGCCAGTAGCGTCCCGGGTAGCAATCAGCCCCAGCATTTT
CASSVPGSNQPQHF
>-|TRBD1|TRBV12-3/TRBV12-4|TRBJ1-2
TGTGCCAGCAGGCGGACAGGGGCCAGTGGCTACACCTTC
CASRRTGASGYTF
>-|-|TRBV7-9|TRBJ2-5
TGTGCCAGCAGCCCACCTCGAACAGGGAGCCAAGAGACCCAGTACTTC
CASSPPRTGSQETQYF
>-|-|TRBV6-5|TRBJ2-5
TGTGCCAGCAGTTTAGGTCTAGTGGAGACCCAGTACTTC
CASSLGLVETQYF
>-|-|TRBV7-9|TRBJ2-3
TGTGCCAGCAGCCCAAGCGGGTATACGCAGTATTTT
CASSPSGYTQYF
>-|TRBD1|TRBV28|TRBJ1-6
TGTGCCAGCAGTTTCCCTCCGCCGGGACAGAATTCACCCCTCCACTTT
CASSFPPPGQNSPLHF
>-|TRBD1|TRBV28|TRBJ2-7
TGTGCCAGCAGTTTATTTATTGACAGGGACAAGTCCCGAACCTACGAGCAGTACTTC
CASSLFIDRDKSRTYEQYF
>-|-|TRBV29-1|TRBJ2-3
TGCAGCGCTCGTAGGAGAGACACAGATACGCAGTATTTT
CSARRRDTDTQYF